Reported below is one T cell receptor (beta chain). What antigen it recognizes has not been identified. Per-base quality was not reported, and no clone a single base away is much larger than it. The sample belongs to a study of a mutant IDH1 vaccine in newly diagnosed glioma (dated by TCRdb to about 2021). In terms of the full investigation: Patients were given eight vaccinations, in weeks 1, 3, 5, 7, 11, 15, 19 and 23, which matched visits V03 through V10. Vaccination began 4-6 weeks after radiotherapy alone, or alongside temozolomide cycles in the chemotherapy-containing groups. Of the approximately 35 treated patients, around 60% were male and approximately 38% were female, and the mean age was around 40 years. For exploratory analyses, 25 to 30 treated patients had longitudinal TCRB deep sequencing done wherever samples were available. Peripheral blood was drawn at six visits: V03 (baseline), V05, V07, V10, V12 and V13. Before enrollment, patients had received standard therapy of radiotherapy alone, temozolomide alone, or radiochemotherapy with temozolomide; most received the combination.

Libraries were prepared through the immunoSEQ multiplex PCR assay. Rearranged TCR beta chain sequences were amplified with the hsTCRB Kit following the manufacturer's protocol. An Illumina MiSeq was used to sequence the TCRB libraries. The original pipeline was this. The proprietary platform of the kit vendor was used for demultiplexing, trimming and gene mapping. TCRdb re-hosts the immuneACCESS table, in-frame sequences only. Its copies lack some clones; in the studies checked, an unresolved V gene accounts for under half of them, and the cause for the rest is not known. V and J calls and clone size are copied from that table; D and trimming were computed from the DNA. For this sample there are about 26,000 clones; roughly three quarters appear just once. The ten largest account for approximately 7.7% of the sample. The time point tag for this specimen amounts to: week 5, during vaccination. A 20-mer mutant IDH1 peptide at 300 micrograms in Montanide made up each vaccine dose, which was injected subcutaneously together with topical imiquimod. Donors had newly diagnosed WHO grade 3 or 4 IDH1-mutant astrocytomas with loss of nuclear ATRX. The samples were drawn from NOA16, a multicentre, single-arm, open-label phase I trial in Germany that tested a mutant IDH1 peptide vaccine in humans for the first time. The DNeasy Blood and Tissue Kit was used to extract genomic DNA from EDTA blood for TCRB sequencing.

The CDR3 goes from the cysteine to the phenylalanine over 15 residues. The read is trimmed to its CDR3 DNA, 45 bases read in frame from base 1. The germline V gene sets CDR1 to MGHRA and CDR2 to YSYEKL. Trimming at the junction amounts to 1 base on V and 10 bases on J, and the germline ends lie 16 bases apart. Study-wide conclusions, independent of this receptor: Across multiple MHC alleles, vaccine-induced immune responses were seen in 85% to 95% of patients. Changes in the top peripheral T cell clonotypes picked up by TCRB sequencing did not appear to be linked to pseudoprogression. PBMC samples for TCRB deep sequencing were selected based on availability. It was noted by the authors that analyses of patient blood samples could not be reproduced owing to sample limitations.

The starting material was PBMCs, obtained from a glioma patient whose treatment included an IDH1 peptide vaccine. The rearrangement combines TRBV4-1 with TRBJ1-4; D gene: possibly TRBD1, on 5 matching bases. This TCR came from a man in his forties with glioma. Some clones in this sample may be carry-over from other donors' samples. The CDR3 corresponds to CASSQGAARGRKLFF. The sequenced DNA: TGCGCCAGCAGCCAAGGGGCCGCCCGGGGGAGAAAACTGTTTTTT.